The TCR beta chain described here comes from a study of PD-1 blockade in classical Hodgkin lymphoma. About the study: Intravenous infusions of nivolumab 3 mg/kg reached patients every 2 weeks.

The repertoire was sequenced with immunoSEQ multiplex PCR; TCRdb's copy has only in-frame clones and lacks some. This sample has over 85,000 clones; just over 90% occur once, and the top ten carry less than 2%. V was clipped by 3 bases and J by 1 base, with 11 bases between them. CDR3 length equals 15 residues. Germline V gene sequence: CDR1 SGHNT, CDR2 YYREEE (reference sequence). Time point indicated: cycle 4 day 1 (C4D1), after 6 weeks of nivolumab. After autologous stem cell transplantation all patients relapsed, and prior brentuximab vedotin exposure differed between cohorts. The rearrangement uses TRBV5-4 and TRBJ2-1; the D is unclear. This receptor was taken from a human donor with classical Hodgkin lymphoma. The input for sequencing was peripheral blood mononuclear cells (PBMCs), taken before the fourth cycle of nivolumab. In DNA, the CDR3 is TGTGCCAGCAGCTCCGACGGGTCGTCCTACAATGAGCAGTTCTTC. This sequence encodes CASSSDGSSYNEQFF.